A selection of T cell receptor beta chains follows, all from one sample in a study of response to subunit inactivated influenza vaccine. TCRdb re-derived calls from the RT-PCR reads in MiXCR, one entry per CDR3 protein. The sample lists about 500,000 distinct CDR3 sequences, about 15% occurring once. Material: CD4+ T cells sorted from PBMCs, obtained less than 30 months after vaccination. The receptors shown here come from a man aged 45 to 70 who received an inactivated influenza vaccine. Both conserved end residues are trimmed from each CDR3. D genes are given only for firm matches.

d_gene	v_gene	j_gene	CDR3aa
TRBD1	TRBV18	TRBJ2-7	ASSPPSRQGRGFYEQY
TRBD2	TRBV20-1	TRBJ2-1	SARAGRGGISVNEQF
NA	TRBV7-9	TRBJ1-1	ASSFAQGSNTEAF
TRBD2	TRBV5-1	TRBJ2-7	ASSPGLAGWSSSYEQY
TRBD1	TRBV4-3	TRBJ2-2	ASSQMTGRNTGELF
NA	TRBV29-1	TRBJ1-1	SVEGRQWGRDTEAF
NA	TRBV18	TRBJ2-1	ASSPSEASEQF
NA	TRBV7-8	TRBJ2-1	ASSLAWGPYNEQF
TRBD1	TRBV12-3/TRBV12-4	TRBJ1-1	ASRRAETGPTEAF
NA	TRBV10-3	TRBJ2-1	AISDSYNEQF
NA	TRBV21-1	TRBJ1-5	ASSKALYPRLGNQPQH
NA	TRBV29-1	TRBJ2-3	SVIDSPIGTQY
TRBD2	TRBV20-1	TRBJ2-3	SAAGTSGTTDTQY
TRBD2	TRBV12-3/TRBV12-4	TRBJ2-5	ASSRQRFLSGGRETQY
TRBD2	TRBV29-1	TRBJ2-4	SVVTSGRANIQY
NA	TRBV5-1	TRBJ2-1	ASSQIRSSYNEQF
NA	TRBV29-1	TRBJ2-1	SARVGHNEQF
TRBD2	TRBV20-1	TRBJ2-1	SASTTSLSIKSYNEQF
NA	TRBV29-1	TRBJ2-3	SVCRGGVAGTDTQY
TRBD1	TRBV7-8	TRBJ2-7	ASSHRLTPGQGRNEQY
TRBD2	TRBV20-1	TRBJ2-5	SAREGAGGQETQY
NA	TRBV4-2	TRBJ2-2	DSSRRTGQNTGELF
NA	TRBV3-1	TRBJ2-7	ASSQRTPGEQY
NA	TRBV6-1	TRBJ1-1	ASSPSGRTEAF
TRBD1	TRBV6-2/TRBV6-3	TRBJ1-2	ASSTRDRASFYGYT
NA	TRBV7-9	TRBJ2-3	ASSAGTLDTQY
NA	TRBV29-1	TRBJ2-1	SVEEPFWGNEQF
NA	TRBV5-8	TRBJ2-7	ASSRQAYLGEQY
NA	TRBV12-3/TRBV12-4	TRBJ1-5	ASSIMSTGNQPQH
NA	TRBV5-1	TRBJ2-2	ASSPLGTGELF
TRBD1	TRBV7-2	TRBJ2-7	ASSLQGSGGDEQY
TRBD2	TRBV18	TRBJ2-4	ASSPSRLAGGPIQY
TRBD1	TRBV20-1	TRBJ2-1	SARSPTGLSYNEQF
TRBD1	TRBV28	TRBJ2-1	ASSSLTGQGTLNEQF
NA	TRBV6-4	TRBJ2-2	ASRAYFPGPPLLNTGELF
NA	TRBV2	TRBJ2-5	ASSEQGGGETQY
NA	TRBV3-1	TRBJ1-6	ASSQGRGNSPLH
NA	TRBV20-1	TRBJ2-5	SARVPQGIDETQY
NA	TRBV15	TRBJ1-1	ATSRDQWRNTEAF
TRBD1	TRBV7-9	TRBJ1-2	ASSFGTGVVDGYT
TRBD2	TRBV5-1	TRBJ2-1	ASSALGVGGSAYNEQF
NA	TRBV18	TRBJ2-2	ASSADLGNTGELF
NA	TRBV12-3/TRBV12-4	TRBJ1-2	ASSFMPTYGYT
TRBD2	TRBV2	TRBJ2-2	ASSYRGGLTGELF
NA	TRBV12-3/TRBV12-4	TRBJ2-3	ASSLDRSPTDTQY
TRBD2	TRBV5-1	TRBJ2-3	ASSPTSGRAGTDTQY
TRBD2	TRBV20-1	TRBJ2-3	SARTRADTQY
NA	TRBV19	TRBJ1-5	ASSIVSSNQPQH
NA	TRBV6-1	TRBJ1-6	ASSEVGVGSPLH
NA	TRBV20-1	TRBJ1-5	SARDPSRQH
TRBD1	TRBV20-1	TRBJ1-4	SAREQGSEKLF
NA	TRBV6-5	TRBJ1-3	ASSFYISGAGNTIY
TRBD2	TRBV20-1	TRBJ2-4	SASQERGLAANIQY
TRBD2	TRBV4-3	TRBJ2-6	ASSQVGGTGANVLT
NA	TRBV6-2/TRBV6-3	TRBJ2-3	GLRWSSGDTQY
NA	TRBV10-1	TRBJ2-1	ASSESKFGGKENEQF
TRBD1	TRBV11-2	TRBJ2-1	ASSQDRGNYNEQF
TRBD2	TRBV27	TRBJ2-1	ASSLAPLTGGPNEQF
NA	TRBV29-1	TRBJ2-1	SVEGVPGSYKEQF
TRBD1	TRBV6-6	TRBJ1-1	ASSYKDRAEAF